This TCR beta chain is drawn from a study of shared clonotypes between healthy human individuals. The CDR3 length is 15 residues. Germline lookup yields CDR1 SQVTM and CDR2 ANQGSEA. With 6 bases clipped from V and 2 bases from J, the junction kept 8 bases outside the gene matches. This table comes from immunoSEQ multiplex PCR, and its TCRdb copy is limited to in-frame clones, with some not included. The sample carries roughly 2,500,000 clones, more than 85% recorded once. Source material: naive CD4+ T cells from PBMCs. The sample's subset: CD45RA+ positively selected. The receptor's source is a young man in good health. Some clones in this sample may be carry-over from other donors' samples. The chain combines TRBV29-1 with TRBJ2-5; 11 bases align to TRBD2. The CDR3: CSVGGTSGVQETQYF. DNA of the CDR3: TGCAGCGTGGGAGGGACTAGCGGAGTACAAGAGACCCAGTACTTC.